This T cell receptor beta chain was obtained from a study of blood T cell repertoires in COVID-19. Some clones are missing from TCRdb's copy, which holds only in-frame ones; the method was immunoSEQ multiplex PCR. The sample includes over 120,000 clones, about 90% of them seen just once. Germline CDR1 and CDR2: MNHEY and SVGEGT. This CDR3 is built from 14 residues. The J segment lost 8 bases and the V segment lost 5 bases, leaving 5 bases of the junction unmatched. The genes are TRBV6-2 or TRBV6-3 and TRBJ2-1; 11 bases fit TRBD1. The sequenced sample was peripheral blood. The source is a man in his fifties who had recovered from COVID-19. As DNA, the CDR3 is TGTGCCAGCAGTAGGACAGGGGGCTGGGATGAGCAGTTCTTC. It translates to CASSRTGGWDEQFF.